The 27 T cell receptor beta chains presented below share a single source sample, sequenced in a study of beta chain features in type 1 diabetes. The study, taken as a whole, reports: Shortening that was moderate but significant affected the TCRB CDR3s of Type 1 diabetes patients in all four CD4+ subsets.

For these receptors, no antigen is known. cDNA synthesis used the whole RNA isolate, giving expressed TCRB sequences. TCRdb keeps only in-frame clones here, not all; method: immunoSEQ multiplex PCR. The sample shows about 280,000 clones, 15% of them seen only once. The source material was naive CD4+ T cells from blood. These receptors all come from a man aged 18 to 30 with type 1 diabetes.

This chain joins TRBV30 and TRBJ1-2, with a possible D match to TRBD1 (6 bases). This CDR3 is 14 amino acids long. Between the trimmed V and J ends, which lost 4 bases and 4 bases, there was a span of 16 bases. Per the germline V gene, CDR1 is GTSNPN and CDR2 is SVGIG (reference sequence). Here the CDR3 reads CAWNPQGPFYGYTF. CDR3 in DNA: TGTGCCTGGAATCCCCAGGGGCCTTTCTATGGCTACACCTTC.

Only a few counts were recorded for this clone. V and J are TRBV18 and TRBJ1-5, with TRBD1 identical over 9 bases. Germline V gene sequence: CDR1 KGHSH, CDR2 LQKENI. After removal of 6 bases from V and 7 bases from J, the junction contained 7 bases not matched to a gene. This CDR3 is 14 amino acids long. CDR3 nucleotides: TGTGCCAGCTCCCGGGGACAGGGAGACCAGCCCCAGCATTTT. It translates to CASSRGQGDQPQHF.

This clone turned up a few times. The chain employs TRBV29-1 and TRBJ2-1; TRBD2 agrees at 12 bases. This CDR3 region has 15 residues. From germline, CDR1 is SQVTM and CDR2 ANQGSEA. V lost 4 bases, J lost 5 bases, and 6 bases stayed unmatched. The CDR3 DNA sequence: TGCAGCGTTGGGCGGAGACTAGCGGGAGACAATGAGCAGTTCTTC. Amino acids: CSVGRRLAGDNEQFF.

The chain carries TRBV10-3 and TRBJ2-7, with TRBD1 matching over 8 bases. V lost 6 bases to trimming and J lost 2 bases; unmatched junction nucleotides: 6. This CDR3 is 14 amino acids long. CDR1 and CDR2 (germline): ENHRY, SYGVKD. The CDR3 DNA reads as TGTGCCATCAGGGACAGGGTAATGACCTACGAGCAGTACTTC. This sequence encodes CAIRDRVMTYEQYF.

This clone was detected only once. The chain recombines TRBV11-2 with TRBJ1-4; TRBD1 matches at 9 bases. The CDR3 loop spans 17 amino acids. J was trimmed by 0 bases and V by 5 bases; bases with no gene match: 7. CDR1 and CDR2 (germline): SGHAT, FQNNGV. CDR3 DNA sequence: TGTGCCAGCAGCGACGGACAGGGGCCAACAACTAATGAAAAACTGTTTTTT. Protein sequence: CASSDGQGPTTNEKLFF.

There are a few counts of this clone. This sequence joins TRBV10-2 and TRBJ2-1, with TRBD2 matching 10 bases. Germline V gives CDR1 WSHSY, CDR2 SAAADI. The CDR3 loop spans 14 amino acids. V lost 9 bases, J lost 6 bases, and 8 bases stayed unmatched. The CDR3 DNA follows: TGCGCCAGTCGTCTAGCGGGGGCCTCCAATGAGCAGTTCTTC. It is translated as CASRLAGASNEQFF.

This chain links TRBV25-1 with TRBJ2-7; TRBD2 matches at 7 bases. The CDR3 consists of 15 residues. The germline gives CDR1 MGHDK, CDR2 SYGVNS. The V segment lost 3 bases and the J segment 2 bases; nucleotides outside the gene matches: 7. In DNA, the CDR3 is TGTGCCAGCAGTGATCCGGCTAGCGGAACCTACGAGCAGTACTTC. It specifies CASSDPASGTYEQYF.

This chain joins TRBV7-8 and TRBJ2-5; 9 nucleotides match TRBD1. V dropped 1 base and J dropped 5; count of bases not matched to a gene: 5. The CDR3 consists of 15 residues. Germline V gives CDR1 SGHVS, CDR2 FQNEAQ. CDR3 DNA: TGTGCCAGCAGCTTAGGGGGGACAGGGACCGAGACCCAGTACTTC. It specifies CASSLGGTGTETQYF.

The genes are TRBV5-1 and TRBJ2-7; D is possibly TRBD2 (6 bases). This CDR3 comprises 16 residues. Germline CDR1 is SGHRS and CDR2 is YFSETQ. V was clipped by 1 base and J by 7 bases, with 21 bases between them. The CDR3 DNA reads TGCGCCAGCAGCTTGCCCAAATCGGGACTTCTGGGTGAGCAGTACTTC. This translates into CASSLPKSGLLGEQYF.

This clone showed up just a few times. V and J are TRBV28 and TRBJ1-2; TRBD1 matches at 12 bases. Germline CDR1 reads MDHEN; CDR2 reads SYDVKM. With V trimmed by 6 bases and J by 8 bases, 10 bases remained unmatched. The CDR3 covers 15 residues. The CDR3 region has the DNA TGTGCCAGCAGGGGACAGGGGGCTCCCCGGGGGGGCTACACCTTC. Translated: CASRGQGAPRGGYTF.

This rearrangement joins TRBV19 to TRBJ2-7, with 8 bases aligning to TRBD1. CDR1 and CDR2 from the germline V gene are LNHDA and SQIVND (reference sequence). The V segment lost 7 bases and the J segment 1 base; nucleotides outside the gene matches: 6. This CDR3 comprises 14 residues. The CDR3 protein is CASNPGTGSYEQYF. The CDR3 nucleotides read TGTGCCAGTAATCCCGGGACAGGTTCCTACGAGCAGTACTTC.

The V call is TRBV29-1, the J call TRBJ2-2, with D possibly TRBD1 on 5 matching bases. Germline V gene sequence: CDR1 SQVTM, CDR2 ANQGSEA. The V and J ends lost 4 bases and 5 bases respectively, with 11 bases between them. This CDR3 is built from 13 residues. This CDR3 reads CSVGGSLTGELFF. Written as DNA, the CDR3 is TGCAGCGTTGGGGGCAGCCTGACCGGGGAGCTGTTTTTT.

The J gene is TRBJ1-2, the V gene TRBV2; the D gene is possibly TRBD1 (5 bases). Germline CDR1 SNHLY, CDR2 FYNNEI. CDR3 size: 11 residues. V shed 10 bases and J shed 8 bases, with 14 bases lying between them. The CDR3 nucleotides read TGTGCCATTACAGGATCCGCGGGCTACACCTTC. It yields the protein CAITGSAGYTF.

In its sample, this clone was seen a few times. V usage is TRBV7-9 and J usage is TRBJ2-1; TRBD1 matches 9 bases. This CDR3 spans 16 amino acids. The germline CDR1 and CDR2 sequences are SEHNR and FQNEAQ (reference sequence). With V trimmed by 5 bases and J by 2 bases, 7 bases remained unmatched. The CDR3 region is CASSPPGTGPYNEQFF. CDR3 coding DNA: TGTGCCAGCAGCCCCCCCGGGACAGGGCCCTACAATGAGCAGTTCTTC.

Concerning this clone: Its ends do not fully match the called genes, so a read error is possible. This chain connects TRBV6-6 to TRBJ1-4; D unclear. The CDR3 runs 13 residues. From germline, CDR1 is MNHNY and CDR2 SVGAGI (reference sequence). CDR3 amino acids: CASSYGYETPVVF. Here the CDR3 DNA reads TGTGCCAGCAGTTACGGGTATGAGACACCCGTGGTCTTT.

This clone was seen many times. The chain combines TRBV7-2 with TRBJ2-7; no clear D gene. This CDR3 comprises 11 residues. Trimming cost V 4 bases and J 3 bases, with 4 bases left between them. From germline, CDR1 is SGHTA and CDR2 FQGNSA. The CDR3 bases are TGTGCCAGCAGCTCGTTCTACGAGCAGTACTTC. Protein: CASSSFYEQYF.

DNA of the CDR3: TGTGCCAGCAGTTCTCCTAGCGGGGGGGCTTCTGAGCAGTACTTC. Translation: CASSSPSGGASEQYF. The V gene is TRBV28, the J gene TRBJ2-7; TRBD2 matches 12 bases. V lost 4 bases to trimming and J lost 7 bases; unmatched junction nucleotides: 8. The CDR3 covers 15 residues. Germline lookup yields CDR1 MDHEN and CDR2 SYDVKM.

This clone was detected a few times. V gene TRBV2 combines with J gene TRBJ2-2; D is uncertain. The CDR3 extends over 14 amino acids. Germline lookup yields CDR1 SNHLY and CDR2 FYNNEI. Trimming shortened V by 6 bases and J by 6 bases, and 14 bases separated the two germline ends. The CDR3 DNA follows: TGTGCCAGCAGCCCAGACATTGTGGCCGGGGAGCTGTTTTTT. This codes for CASSPDIVAGELFF.

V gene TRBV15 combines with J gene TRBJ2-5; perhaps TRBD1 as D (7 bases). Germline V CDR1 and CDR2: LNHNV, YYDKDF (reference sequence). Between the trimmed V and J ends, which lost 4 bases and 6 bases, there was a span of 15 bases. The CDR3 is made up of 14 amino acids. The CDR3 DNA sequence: TGTGCCACCAGCACCCGCGCAGGGGGGAAGACCCAGTACTTC. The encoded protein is CATSTRAGGKTQYF.

The CDR3 DNA is TGCGCCAGCAGCCTTACTGTGACTAGCGGGATACCCTACGAGCAGTACTTC. Its translation: CASSLTVTSGIPYEQYF. J is TRBJ2-7 and V is TRBV4-1; 11 positions agree with TRBD2. The CDR3 sequence is 17 residues long. Germline V gives CDR1 MGHRA, CDR2 YSYEKL. V was pared by 4 bases and J by 2 bases, with 10 bases of the junction left unmatched.

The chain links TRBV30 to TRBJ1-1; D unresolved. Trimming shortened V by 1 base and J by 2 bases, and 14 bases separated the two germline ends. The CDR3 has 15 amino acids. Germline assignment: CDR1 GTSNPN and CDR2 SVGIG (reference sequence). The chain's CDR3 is CAWSERGRGNTEAFF. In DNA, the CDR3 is TGTGCCTGGAGTGAACGAGGGCGCGGAAACACTGAAGCTTTCTTT.

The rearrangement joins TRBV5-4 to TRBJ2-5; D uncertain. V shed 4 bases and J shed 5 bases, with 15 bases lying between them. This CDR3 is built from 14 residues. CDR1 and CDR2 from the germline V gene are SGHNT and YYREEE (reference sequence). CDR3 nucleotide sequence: TGTGCCAGCAGCATAGAAAACGGAGCGGAGACCCAGTACTTC. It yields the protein CASSIENGAETQYF.

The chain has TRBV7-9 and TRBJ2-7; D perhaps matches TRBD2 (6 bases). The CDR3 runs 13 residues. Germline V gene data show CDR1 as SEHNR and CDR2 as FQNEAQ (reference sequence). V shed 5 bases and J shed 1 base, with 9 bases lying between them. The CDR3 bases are TGTGCCAGCAGCCGGGACTTATCCTACGAGCAGTACTTC. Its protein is CASSRDLSYEQYF.

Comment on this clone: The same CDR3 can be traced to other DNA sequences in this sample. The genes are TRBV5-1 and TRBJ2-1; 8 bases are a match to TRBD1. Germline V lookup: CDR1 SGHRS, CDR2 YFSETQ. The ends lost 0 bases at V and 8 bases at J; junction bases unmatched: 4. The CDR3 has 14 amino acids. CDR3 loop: CASSLGQGADEQFF. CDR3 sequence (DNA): TGCGCCAGCAGCTTGGGCCAGGGGGCCGATGAGCAGTTCTTC.

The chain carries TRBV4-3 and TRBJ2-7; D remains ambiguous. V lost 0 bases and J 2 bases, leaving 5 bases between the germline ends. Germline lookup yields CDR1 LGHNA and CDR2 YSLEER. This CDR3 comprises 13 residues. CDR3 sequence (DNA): TGCGCCAGCAGCCAAGATGTTACCTACGAGCAGTACTTC. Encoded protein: CASSQDVTYEQYF.

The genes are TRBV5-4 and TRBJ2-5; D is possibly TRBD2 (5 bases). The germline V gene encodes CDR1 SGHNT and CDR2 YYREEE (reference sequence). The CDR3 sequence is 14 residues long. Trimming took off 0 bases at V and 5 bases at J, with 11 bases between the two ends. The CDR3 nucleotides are TGTGCCAGCAGCTTGGGGGAGTCGTGGGAGACCCAGTACTTC. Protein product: CASSLGESWETQYF. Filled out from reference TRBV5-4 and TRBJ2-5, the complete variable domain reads ETGVTQSPTHLIKTRGQQVTLRCSSQSGHNTVSWYQQALGQGPQFIFQYYREEENGRGNFPPRFSGLQFPNYSSELNVNALELDDSALYLCASSLGESWETQYFGPGTRLLVL.

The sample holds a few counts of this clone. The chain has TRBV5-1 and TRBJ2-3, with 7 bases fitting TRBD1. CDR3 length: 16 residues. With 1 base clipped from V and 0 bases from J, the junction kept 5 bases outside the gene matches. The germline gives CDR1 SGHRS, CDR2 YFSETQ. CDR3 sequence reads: CASSLRGTASTDTQYF. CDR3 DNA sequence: TGCGCCAGCAGCTTGAGGGGGACAGCTAGCACAGATACGCAGTATTTT.